One and the same sample provided the 22 T cell receptor beta chains below, sequenced in a study of cytomegalovirus exposure and HLA in healthy donors. PCR used 60 Vbeta primers and 13 Jbeta primers. Sequenced by immunoSEQ multiplex PCR; TCRdb stores in-frame clones only, minus some. Among around 200,000 clones listed, about 80% were seen once. The sample taken for sequencing was PBMCs. These receptors were collected from a woman aged 50 to 65 in good health and CMV-seropositive.

This clone has only one observation. The rearrangement joins TRBV4-3 to TRBJ2-5; D might be TRBD2 (7 bases). The CDR3 spans 15 residues. V lost 0 bases to trimming and J lost 5 bases, with 13 bases between them. Per germline, CDR1 LGHNA and CDR2 YSLEER. CDR3 nucleotide sequence: TGCGCCAGCAGCCAAGATGCACAGGGAGGGGAGACCCAGTACTTC. This translates into CASSQDAQGGETQYF.

The chain employs TRBV5-6 and TRBJ2-5, with D unclear. The end of the DNA aligns better with TRBJ2-7, so the J call may be wrong. The CDR3 covers 13 residues. Germline CDR1 and CDR2: SGHDT and YYEEEE. CDR3 sequence: CASSLAVSYEQYF. CDR3 DNA: TGTGCCAGCAGCTTGGCGGTGTCCTACGAGCAGTACTTC.

The chain has TRBV25-1 and TRBJ2-6; no firm D call. The V gene lost 5 bases and the J gene lost 4 bases, with 9 bases spanning the gap. Germline lookup yields CDR1 MGHDK and CDR2 SYGVNS. The CDR3 consists of 14 residues. CDR3 region: CASSPDLGANVLTF. As DNA, the CDR3 is TGTGCCAGCAGTCCCGACTTGGGGGCCAACGTCCTGACTTTC.

This sequence joins TRBV7-3 and TRBJ1-1; D remains ambiguous. Germline assignment: CDR1 SGHTA and CDR2 FQGTGA. This CDR3 comprises 13 residues. V lost 2 bases to trimming and J lost 1 base, with 5 bases between them. The CDR3 DNA follows: TGTGCCAGCAGCTTAGAGCAGAACACTGAAGCTTTCTTT. Translated: CASSLEQNTEAFF.

J is TRBJ2-7 and V is TRBV19; D possibly corresponds to TRBD1 (5 bases). The germline V gene encodes CDR1 LNHDA and CDR2 SQIVND (reference sequence). V lost 8 bases and J lost 0, with 8 bases in between. CDR3 length equals 12 residues. The CDR3 protein is CASSTASYEQYF. CDR3 coding DNA: TGTGCCAGTTCGACAGCCTCCTACGAGCAGTACTTC.

The V and J genes are TRBV7-9 and TRBJ2-1; possibly TRBD1 for D (5 bases). V was clipped by 4 bases and J by 7 bases, with 11 bases between them. CDR3 size: 13 residues. CDR1 is SEHNR and CDR2 is FQNEAQ in the germline V gene (reference sequence). CDR3: CASSSYQGNEQFF. The CDR3 nucleotides are TGTGCCAGCAGCTCCTATCAGGGTAATGAGCAGTTCTTC.

This chain joins TRBV9 and TRBJ1-2; D gene ambiguous. The CDR3 is 15 amino acids. CDR1 SGDLS and CDR2 YYNGEE come from the germline V gene. Between the trimmed V and J ends, which lost 0 bases and 4 bases, there was a span of 13 bases. The CDR3 nucleotides read TGTGCCAGCAGCGTAGGGGAGATAGGGAGCTATGGCTACACCTTC. It specifies CASSVGEIGSYGYTF.

V and J are TRBV5-6 and TRBJ2-7; 10 bases align to TRBD1. The germline V gene has CDR1 SGHDT and CDR2 YYEEEE. This CDR3 has 15 residues. The J segment lost 2 bases and the V segment lost 3 bases, leaving 5 bases of the junction unmatched. The CDR3 sequence is CASSSIGQGAYEQYF. The DNA for the CDR3 is TGTGCCAGCAGCTCTATAGGACAGGGGGCCTACGAGCAGTACTTC.

This clone was recorded only once. The chain uses TRBV7-2 and TRBJ2-7, with 9 nucleotides matching TRBD1. This CDR3 spans 16 amino acids. V lost 0 bases to trimming and J lost 0 bases; unmatched junction nucleotides: 3. The germline gives CDR1 SGHTA, CDR2 FQGNSA. Here the CDR3 reads CASSLAGQGSSYEQYF. The DNA for the CDR3 is TGTGCCAGCAGCTTAGCGGGACAGGGCAGCTCCTACGAGCAGTACTTC.

The rearrangement joins TRBV6-4 to TRBJ1-1; 9 bases fit TRBD1. Germline CDR1 and CDR2: MRHNA and SNTAGT. The CDR3 is made up of 16 amino acids. The trim removed 7 bases at V and 2 bases at J, leaving 11 bases unmatched. The CDR3 loop is CASTKSPGQGNTEAFF. The DNA of the CDR3 is TGTGCCAGCACCAAAAGCCCGGGACAGGGCAACACTGAAGCTTTCTTT.

V usage is TRBV6-6 and J usage is TRBJ1-3; D is unclear. The CDR3 consists of 15 residues. V lost 2 bases to trimming and J lost 4 bases, with 12 bases between them. Germline-derived CDR1 and CDR2 are MNHNY and SVGAGI (reference sequence). CDR3 bases: TGTGCCAGCAGTTACACAAGGGAGGTGGGAAACACCATATATTTT. It encodes CASSYTREVGNTIYF.

The CDR3 DNA reads as TGTGCCAGCAGCTCAGGGGGCAGAGAGACCCAGTACTTC. It yields the protein CASSSGGRETQYF. V usage is TRBV7-3 and J usage is TRBJ2-5; 8 positions agree with TRBD1. This CDR3 comprises 13 residues. Trimming removed 4 bases from V and 4 bases from J; junction bases left unmatched: 2. Germline CDR1 reads SGHTA; CDR2 reads FQGTGA.

In its sample, this clone was seen once. This chain uses TRBV7-9 with TRBJ2-5; 8 positions match TRBD1. The end of the DNA is better explained by TRBJ2-7, so the J call may be wrong. Germline values: CDR1 SEHNR, CDR2 FQNEAQ (reference sequence). This CDR3 has 16 amino acids. The CDR3 protein is CASSPIPQGAVGEQYF. In DNA, the CDR3 is TGTGCCAGCAGCCCCATTCCCCAGGGGGCAGTCGGCGAGCAGTACTTC.

The chain uses TRBV10-1 and TRBJ2-3; 7 bases align to TRBD1. The germline V gene encodes CDR1 WNHNN and CDR2 SYGVQD (reference sequence). V lost 4 bases to trimming and J lost 5 bases; unmatched junction nucleotides: 9. The length of the CDR3 is 15 residues. The CDR3 region is CASSGSGTGEDTQYF. The CDR3 bases are TGCGCCAGCAGTGGATCGGGAACAGGGGAAGATACGCAGTATTTT.

As regards this clone: A junction end diverges from the germline sequence, so it may reflect a read error. This chain links TRBV11-2 with TRBJ1-6; no clear D. Looked up from germline, CDR1 is SGHAT and CDR2 is FQNNGV. This CDR3 has 13 amino acids. Written as DNA, the CDR3 is TGTGCCAGCAGCCTAGAGTTGTATACACCCCTCCACTTT. This sequence encodes CASSLELYTPLHF.

CDR3 bases: TGTGCCAGCAGTGAATTTGGCGGGGGGGCCTATTACGAGCAGTACTTC. Amino acids: CASSEFGGGAYYEQYF. This chain uses TRBV6-1 with TRBJ2-7; TRBD2 matches at 9 bases. Losses at the gene ends were 2 bases for V and 4 bases for J; bases not matched to a gene: 9. The CDR3 has 16 residues. Per the germline V gene, CDR1 is MNHNS and CDR2 is SASEGT.

The sample holds a few counts of this clone. The rearrangement joins TRBV19 to TRBJ2-2; no clear D gene. This CDR3 region has 11 residues. CDR1 is LNHDA, CDR2 SQIVND, per germline (reference sequence). V was clipped by 2 bases and J by 7 bases, with 2 bases between them. The DNA for the CDR3 is TGTGCCAGTAGTATATACGGGGAGCTGTTTTTT. This sequence encodes CASSIYGELFF.

The chain joins TRBV6-6 to TRBJ1-5; D is unresolved. CDR1 MNHNY and CDR2 SVGAGI come from the germline V gene (reference sequence). The CDR3 is 12 residues long. V was trimmed by 3 bases and J by 9 bases, leaving 9 bases between them. The CDR3 protein is CASSYPPSPQHF. In DNA form, the CDR3 reads TGTGCCAGCAGTTATCCTCCTTCGCCCCAGCATTTT.

The table lists this clone with a count of one. The V and J genes are TRBV19 and TRBJ1-1, with D uncertain. V lost 1 base and J 5 bases, leaving 20 bases between the germline ends. CDR1 and CDR2 from the germline V gene are LNHDA and SQIVND (reference sequence). The length of the CDR3 is 17 residues. The chain's CDR3 is CASSIVLWGRRKTEAFF. Written as DNA, the CDR3 is TGTGCCAGTAGTATAGTTCTTTGGGGTCGGAGGAAGACTGAAGCTTTCTTT.

This sequence joins TRBV7-9 and TRBJ1-1, with D tentatively TRBD1 (5 bases). V lost 5 bases, J lost 0 bases, and 16 bases lay in between. The germline V gene has CDR1 SEHNR and CDR2 FQNEAQ (reference sequence). The CDR3 has 16 amino acids. The CDR3 region has the DNA TGTGCCAGCAGCCTCTTGGGGGGACCCATGAACACTGAAGCTTTCTTT. Translation gives CASSLLGGPMNTEAFF.

This clone turned up a few times. The chain links TRBV14 to TRBJ1-4, with 11 bases that match TRBD1. With V trimmed by 4 bases and J by 8 bases, 12 bases remained unmatched. The CDR3 sequence is 17 residues long. Germline values: CDR1 SGHDN, CDR2 FVKESK. The CDR3 sequence is CASSPGQGAAKREKLFF. As DNA, the CDR3 is TGTGCCAGCAGCCCTGGACAGGGGGCCGCCAAACGCGAAAAACTGTTTTTT. Filled out from reference TRBV14 and TRBJ1-4, the complete variable domain reads EAGVTQFPSHSVIEKGQTVTLRCDPISGHDNLYWYRRVMGKEIKFLLHFVKESKQDESGMPNNRFLAERTGGTYSTLKVQPAELEDSGVYFCASSPGQGAAKREKLFFGSGTQLSVL.

The V call is TRBV18, the J call TRBJ2-7, with a tentative D call TRBD2 (6 bases). Germline CDR1 is KGHSH and CDR2 is LQKENI. CDR3 length equals 17 residues. Trimming removed 4 bases from V and 6 bases from J, with 25 bases in between. The chain's CDR3 is CASSLGGGPSLKPEQYF. The CDR3 DNA reads TGTGCCAGCTCACTCGGTGGAGGGCCCTCCTTGAAGCCCGAGCAGTACTTC.